This paragraph reports one T cell receptor beta chain. These data belong to a study of blood T cell repertoires in COVID-19. Whole-study context: Sites in the United States, Italy and Spain provided acute and convalescent COVID-19 samples.

Clones were read by immunoSEQ multiplex PCR, and TCRdb kept only the in-frame ones, dropping some. This repertoire shows roughly 100,000 clones, roughly 86% found once; its top ten account for 17%. The CDR3 is made up of 16 amino acids. In germline, CDR1 is SGHRS, CDR2 YFSETQ. V dropped 4 bases and J dropped 5 bases, with 21 bases sitting between them. V and J are TRBV5-1 and TRBJ1-2; perhaps TRBD1 as D (5 bases). Source material: peripheral blood. The sequence derives from a human donor in a cohort sampled during active COVID-19. CDR3 bases: TGCGCCAGCAGCCCGGGGGGGGACGGGACCCTTTATGGCTACACCTTC. Protein product: CASSPGGDGTLYGYTF.